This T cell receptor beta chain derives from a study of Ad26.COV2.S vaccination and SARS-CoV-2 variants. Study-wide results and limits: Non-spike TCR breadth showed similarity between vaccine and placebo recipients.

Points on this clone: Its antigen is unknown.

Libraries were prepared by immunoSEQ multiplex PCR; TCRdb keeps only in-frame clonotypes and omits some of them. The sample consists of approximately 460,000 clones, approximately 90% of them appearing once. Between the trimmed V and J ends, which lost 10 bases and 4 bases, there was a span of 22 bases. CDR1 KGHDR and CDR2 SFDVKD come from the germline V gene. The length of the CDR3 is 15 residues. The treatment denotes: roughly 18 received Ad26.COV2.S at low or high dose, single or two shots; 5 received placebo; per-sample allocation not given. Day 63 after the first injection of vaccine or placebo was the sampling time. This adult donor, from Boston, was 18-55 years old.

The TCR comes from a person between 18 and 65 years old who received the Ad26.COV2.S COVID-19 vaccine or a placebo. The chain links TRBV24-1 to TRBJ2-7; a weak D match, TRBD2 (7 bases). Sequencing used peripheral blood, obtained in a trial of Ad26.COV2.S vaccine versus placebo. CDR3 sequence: CATELLEGGGYEQYF. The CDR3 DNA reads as TGTGCCACGGAACTACTTGAAGGGGGGGGATACGAGCAGTACTTC.